The sequence of this TCR beta chain was determined in a study of identical twins. Each donor was a healthy Caucasian. This clonotype was detected ten times or more. The target antigen is unknown. CDR1 SGDLS and CDR2 YYNGEE come from the germline V gene. Trimming at V came to 4 bases and at J to 3 bases, leaving 21 bases not matched to a gene. The CDR3 runs 19 residues. Findings and limits, study-wide: Those out-of-frame alpha sequences shared by twins showed an excess of low generation probability. Abundant beta clonotypes from cord blood bore fewer insertions; memory repertoires lacked this pattern.

TCRdb reprocessed the 5' RACE reads via MiXCR and lists one record per CDR3 protein. The data hold about 570,000 distinct CDR3 sequences, with more than 9% observed a single time. These data also formed part of another study, on yellow fever vaccine responses in identical twins. That report adds: A vaccine T cell response that seemed partly convergent and partly personalized was reported in twins.

This TCR was recovered from a woman in her late teens or twenties in good health. The chain couples TRBV9 to TRBJ2-7; 8 nucleotides agree with TRBD1. Specimen: PBMCs. This CDR3 reads CASSIGGTGLRKEIYEQYF. The CDR3 coding sequence is TGTGCCAGCAGCATCGGCGGGACAGGCCTCCGCAAGGAGATCTACGAGCAGTACTTC.